What follows describes a single TCR beta chain. Other DNA variants within this sample encode the same CDR3. This CDR3 region has 12 residues. The germline gives CDR1 MNHEY, CDR2 SVGAGI. J lost 5 bases, V lost 2 bases, and 0 bases had no gene match. Positively selected for CCR7, the CD45RO-negative cells used as naive CD8 cells excluded terminally differentiated effector memory CD45RA+ cells. The assay used deep level. Researchers divided each subset's genomic DNA evenly across several immunoSEQ plates. Sequencing used immunoSEQ multiplex PCR; TCRdb keeps in-frame clones, though not all of them. The sample holds nearly 2 million clones; about 95% are singletons and the top ten take roughly 1.2%. The sample is drawn from a study of shared clonotypes between healthy human individuals.

The sequenced sample was naive CD8+ T cells sorted from blood. The receptor's source is a man in his late teens or twenties in good health. V gene TRBV6-5 combines with J gene TRBJ2-7; 7 bases fit TRBD2. The CDR3, as DNA: TGTGCCAGCAGTTACGGGACTAACGAGCAGTACTTC. Encoded protein: CASSYGTNEQYF.